The 9 T cell receptor beta chains in this list originate from one sample, sequenced in a study of blood T cell repertoires in COVID-19. Measured with immunoSEQ multiplex PCR; TCRdb has only the in-frame clones, and not every one. This sample has some 250,000 clones; 70% to 90% occur once, and the top ten carry approximately 3%. Sequencing used peripheral blood. The source of these receptors is a woman in her 30s who had recovered from COVID-19.

The chain employs TRBV21-1 and TRBJ1-1; TRBD1 reflects the table's D call only, with no check against the DNA. TRBV21-1 is tagged as a pseudogene. The CDR3 sequence is 13 residues long. The CDR3 DNA reads TGTGCCAGCATCAATCCAGGGGGGACTGAAGCTTTCTTT. Protein: CASINPGGTEAFF.

The chain joins TRBV4-3 to TRBJ2-5, with D possibly matching TRBD2 (5 bases). This CDR3 has 15 residues. CDR1 and CDR2 (germline): LGHNA, YSLEER. The V end was cut by 5 bases, the J end by 3 bases, with 16 bases between. The CDR3 DNA follows: TGCGCCAGCAGCTCCCCCGAGGGATTTAAAGAGACCCAGTACTTC. Protein product: CASSSPEGFKETQYF.

The chain links TRBV19 to TRBJ2-3; D uncertain. The CDR3 sequence is 14 residues long. V lost 1 base and J lost 1, with 6 bases in between. Looked up from germline, CDR1 is LNHDA and CDR2 is SQIVND (reference sequence). CDR3 loop: CASSIGAGTDTQYF. DNA for the CDR3: TGTGCCAGTAGTATAGGGGCAGGCACAGATACGCAGTATTTT.

V usage is TRBV3-1 (or the pseudogene TRBV3-2) and J usage is TRBJ1-5; 7 bases agree with TRBD1. The V segment lost 4 bases and the J segment 5 bases; nucleotides outside the gene matches: 2. This CDR3 comprises 13 residues. Per the germline V gene, CDR1 is LGHDT and CDR2 is YNNKEL (reference sequence). CDR3 bases: TGTGCCAGCAGCCCCAGGGGGGATCAGCCCCAGCATTTT. Translation: CASSPRGDQPQHF.

The rearrangement joins TRBV6-1 to TRBJ1-2, with D perhaps TRBD1 (5 bases). CDR3 length: 15 residues. Germline CDR1 MNHNS, CDR2 SASEGT. The ends were cut back, 2 bases at V and 0 bases at J, with 10 bases in the middle. The CDR3 bases are TGTGCCAGCAGTGAACAGGGAACACCTAACTATGGCTACACCTTC. It translates to CASSEQGTPNYGYTF.

V is TRBV9 and J is TRBJ2-7, with D perhaps matching TRBD2 (5 bases). This CDR3 is 13 amino acids long. Trimming shortened V by 7 bases and J by 3 bases, and 14 bases separated the two germline ends. Germline V CDR1 and CDR2: SGDLS, YYNGEE. Here the CDR3 DNA reads TGTGCCAGCGGGCGGGCGGAGGACTACGAGCAGTACTTC. Translated, it gives CASGRAEDYEQYF.

V gene TRBV9 combines with J gene TRBJ1-3; D remains ambiguous. The V end lost 3 bases, the J end lost 0 bases, and 10 bases lay between the germline ends. The CDR3 sequence is 15 residues long. From germline, CDR1 is SGDLS and CDR2 YYNGEE. CDR3 DNA sequence: TGTGCCAGCAGCGGTACAGCTCTCTCTGGAAACACCATATATTTT. Residues: CASSGTALSGNTIYF.

The rearrangement uses TRBV2 and TRBJ2-5; TRBD1 agrees at 8 bases. The CDR3 has 15 amino acids. V lost 6 bases, J lost 5 bases, and 11 bases stayed unmatched. Germline assignment: CDR1 SNHLY and CDR2 FYNNEI. CDR3 amino acids: CASSWGDRRRETQYF. In DNA form, the CDR3 reads TGTGCCAGCAGCTGGGGGGACAGGCGAAGGGAGACCCAGTACTTC.

The chain recombines TRBV5-5 with TRBJ2-2; 11 bases line up with TRBD2. The ends lost 6 bases at V and 4 bases at J; junction bases unmatched: 17. This CDR3 contains 19 residues. Germline lookup yields CDR1 SGHKS and CDR2 YYEKEE (reference sequence). Here the CDR3 DNA reads TGTGCCAGCAAGCTCACCCCCCGTAGCGGGGGGGCCGGCACCGGGGAGCTGTTTTTT. It codes for CASKLTPRSGGAGTGELFF.